This TCR beta chain stems from a study of blood T cell repertoires in COVID-19. Study as a whole: COVID-19 samples collected from the United States, Italy and Spain covered acute and convalescent phases. From T cells, B-cell-depleted T cells, or PBMCs came the material, which was cDNA or gDNA.

The CDR3 runs to 16 residues. V gave up 1 base and J gave up 1 base, with 11 bases separating them. CDR1 and CDR2 (germline): SGHRS, YFSETQ. In the original workflow: Amplification from reference gene primers served as the basis for estimated nucleated cell counts. Using immunoSEQ multiplex PCR, the repertoire was profiled, and TCRdb retains in-frame clones only, with some absent. Clone size and V and J calls were adopted from that table, with D and trimming inferred from the DNA. The sample contains about 150,000 clones, 75% to 95% of which appear only once. What was sequenced was peripheral blood. The chain carries TRBV5-1 and TRBJ2-2, with D possibly matching TRBD2 (5 bases). This clonotype was sampled from a man aged 50-60 years with acute or convalescent COVID-19. CDR3 loop: CASSLSGLQNTGELFF. CDR3 bases: TGCGCCAGCAGCTTGAGTGGACTCCAGAACACCGGGGAGCTGTTTTTT.